The text below deals with one TCR beta chain. CDR3 length: 14 residues. Germline CDR1 is SGHVS and CDR2 is FQNEAQ. Trimming cost V 2 bases and J 7 bases, with 12 bases left between them. The entry originates in a study of blood T cell repertoires in COVID-19. Per the original data handling: Cell counts per sample came from amplifying reference gene primers. Sequenced by immunoSEQ multiplex PCR; TCRdb stores in-frame clones only, minus some. That table gives V, J and clone size, and the DNA gave D and trimming. The sample holds approximately 270,000 clones, around 85% seen once. The chain combines TRBV7-8 with TRBJ1-5; tentatively, D is TRBD1 (5 bases). The TCR comes from a man at least 80 years old with acute or convalescent COVID-19. The sequencing input was peripheral blood. The CDR3 loop is CASSLWQGGQPQHF. CDR3 nucleotides: TGTGCCAGCAGCTTATGGCAGGGTGGGCAGCCCCAGCATTTT.